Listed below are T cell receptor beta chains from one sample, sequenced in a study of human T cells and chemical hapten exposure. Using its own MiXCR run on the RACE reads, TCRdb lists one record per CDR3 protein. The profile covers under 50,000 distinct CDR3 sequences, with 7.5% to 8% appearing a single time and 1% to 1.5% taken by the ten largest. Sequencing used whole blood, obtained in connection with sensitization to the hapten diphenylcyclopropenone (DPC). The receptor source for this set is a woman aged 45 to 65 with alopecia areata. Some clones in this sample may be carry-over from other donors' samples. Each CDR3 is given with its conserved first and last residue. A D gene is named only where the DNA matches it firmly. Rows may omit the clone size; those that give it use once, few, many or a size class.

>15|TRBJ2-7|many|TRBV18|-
CASSPDRLVSYEQYF
TGTGCCAGCTCACCGGACCGGCTAGTCTCCTACGAGCAGTACTTC
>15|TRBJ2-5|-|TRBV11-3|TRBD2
CASSLVRTSQETQYF
TGTGCCAGCAGCTTAGTCCGGACTAGCCAAGAGACCCAGTACTTC
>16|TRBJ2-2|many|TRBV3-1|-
CASTQGSAVGSGELFF
TGTGCCAGCACCCAAGGCTCGGCGGTCGGGTCCGGGGAGCTGTTTTTT
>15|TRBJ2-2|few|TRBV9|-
CASSARVGNTGELFF
TGTGCCAGCAGCGCCAGAGTAGGGAACACCGGGGAGCTGTTTTTT
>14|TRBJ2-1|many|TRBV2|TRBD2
CASRPSGRGNEQFF
TGTGCCAGCAGGCCTAGCGGGAGAGGGAATGAGCAGTTCTTC
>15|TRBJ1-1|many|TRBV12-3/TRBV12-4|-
CASRALGAANTEAFF
TGTGCCAGCAGGGCGCTGGGGGCGGCGAACACTGAAGCTTTCTTT
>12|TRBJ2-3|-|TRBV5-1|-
CASSDSTDTQYF
TGCGCCAGCAGCGACAGCACAGATACGCAGTATTTT
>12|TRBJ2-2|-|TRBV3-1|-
CASSHYTGELFF
TGTGCCAGCAGCCATTACACCGGGGAGCTGTTTTTT
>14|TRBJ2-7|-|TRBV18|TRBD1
CASSALGTDYGQYF
TGTGCCAGCTCCGCCCTAGGGACAGATTACGGGCAGTACTTC
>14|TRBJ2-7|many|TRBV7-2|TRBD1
CASSRQDRSYEQYF
TGTGCCAGCAGTCGCCAGGACAGGAGTTACGAGCAGTACTTC
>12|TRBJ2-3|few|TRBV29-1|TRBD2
CSVEGGTDTQYF
TGCAGCGTTGAGGGGGGGACAGATACGCAGTATTTT
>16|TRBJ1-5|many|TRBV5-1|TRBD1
CASSYRDSKYNQPQHF
TGCGCCAGCAGCTATCGGGACAGTAAATACAATCAGCCCCAGCATTTT
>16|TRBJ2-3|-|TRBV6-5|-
CASSYEPGRSTDTQYF
TGTGCCAGCAGTTACGAACCGGGACGGAGCACAGATACGCAGTATTTT
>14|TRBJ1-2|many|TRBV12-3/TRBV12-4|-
CASRGPIANYGYTF
TGTGCCAGCAGGGGACCGATAGCTAACTATGGCTACACCTTC
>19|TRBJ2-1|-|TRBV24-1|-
CATSLTGGDFSGRVNEQFF
TGTGCCACCAGTCTGACAGGGGGCGATTTTAGCGGGAGGGTCAATGAGCAGTTCTTC
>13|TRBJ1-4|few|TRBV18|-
CASSPLQGEKLFF
TGTGCCAGCTCACCACTTCAGGGTGAAAAACTGTTTTTT
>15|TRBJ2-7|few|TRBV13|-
CASSSRGTATYEQYF
TGTGCCAGCAGCTCACGAGGGACGGCTACCTACGAGCAGTACTTC
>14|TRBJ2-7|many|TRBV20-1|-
CSARDPTVSYEQYF
TGCAGTGCTAGAGACCCGACAGTATCCTACGAGCAGTACTTC
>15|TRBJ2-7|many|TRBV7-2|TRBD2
CASSLAGLAVDEQYF
TGTGCCAGCAGCTTAGCGGGACTAGCGGTTGATGAGCAGTACTTC
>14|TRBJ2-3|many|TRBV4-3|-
CASSQAESTDTQYF
TGCGCCAGCAGCCAAGCGGAAAGCACAGATACGCAGTATTTT
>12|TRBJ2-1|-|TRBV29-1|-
CSVGLGSNEQFF
TGCAGCGTTGGTTTAGGGTCGAATGAGCAGTTCTTC
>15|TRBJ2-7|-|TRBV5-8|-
CASSLEGRITYEQYF
TGTGCCAGCAGCTTGGAAGGGCGGATAACCTACGAGCAGTACTTC
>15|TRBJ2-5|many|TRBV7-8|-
CASSSQSRGKETQYF
TGTGCCAGCAGCTCCCAGAGTCGGGGGAAAGAGACCCAGTACTTC
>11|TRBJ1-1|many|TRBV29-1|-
CSVGGVTEAFF
TGCAGCGTTGGAGGGGTAACTGAAGCTTTCTTT
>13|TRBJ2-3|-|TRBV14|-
CASSLQGTDTQYF
TGTGCCAGCAGCCTTCAGGGCACAGATACGCAGTATTTT
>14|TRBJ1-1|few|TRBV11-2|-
CASSLEMSQGEAFF
TGTGCCAGCAGCTTAGAGATGTCTCAGGGAGAAGCTTTCTTT
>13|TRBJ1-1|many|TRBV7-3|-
CASSFTGNTEAFF
TGTGCCAGCAGCTTCACGGGGAACACTGAAGCTTTCTTT
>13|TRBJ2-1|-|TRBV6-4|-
CASSEVQLGEQFF
TGTGCCAGCAGTGAAGTCCAACTGGGCGAGCAGTTCTTC
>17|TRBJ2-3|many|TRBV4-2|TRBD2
CASSQGTSGRAGDTQYF
TGTGCCAGCAGCCAAGGAACTAGCGGGAGGGCAGGTGATACGCAGTATTTT
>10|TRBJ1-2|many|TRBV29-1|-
CSVEAGGYTF
TGCAGCGTTGAAGCTGGGGGCTACACCTTC
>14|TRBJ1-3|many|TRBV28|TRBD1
CASRQGVAGNTIYF
TGTGCCAGCAGGCAGGGGGTGGCAGGAAACACCATATATTTT
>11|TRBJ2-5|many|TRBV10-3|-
CATSAQETQYF
TGTGCCACTTCGGCCCAAGAGACCCAGTACTTC
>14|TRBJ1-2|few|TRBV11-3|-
CASSLVRGHHGYTF
TGTGCCAGCAGCTTAGTCCGCGGACACCATGGCTACACCTTC
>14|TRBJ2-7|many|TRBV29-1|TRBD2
CSYGTGLATYEQYF
TGCAGCTACGGCACTGGACTAGCTACCTACGAGCAGTACTTC
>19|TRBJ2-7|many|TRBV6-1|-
CASSTLTATALSASYEQYF
TGTGCCAGCAGTACGCTCACAGCGACTGCCTTATCCGCCTCCTACGAGCAGTACTTC
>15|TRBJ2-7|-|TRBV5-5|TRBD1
CASSVRQGLTYEQYF
TGTGCCAGCAGCGTTCGACAGGGTTTAACCTACGAGCAGTACTTC
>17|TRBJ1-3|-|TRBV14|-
CASSQAPSWISGNTIYF
TGTGCCAGCAGCCAAGCCCCCTCCTGGATCTCTGGAAACACCATATATTTT